This T cell receptor (beta chain) emerged from a study of stem cell transplantation in POMP-related autoinflammatory disease (TCRdb year 2021). About the investigation overall: It was hypothesized that MHC class I-dependent CD8+ T-cell differentiation and positive selection are impaired by defective thymoproteasomes, resulting in skewing of the TRB repertoire. Before transplant, patients showed CD4+ naive T-cell skewing, low CD8+ T-cell proportions, and reduced T-cell cytokine secretion. After transplant, DNA chimerism analysis showed 100% donor engraftment of neutrophils and platelets through one year. High-throughput TRB sequencing assessed how POMP deficiency affects T-cell receptor beta repertoire diversity and CDR3 characteristics. Results the study describes overall, beyond this receptor: In PRAID patients, the trend toward lower diversity and increased clonality reached statistical significance only for regulatory T cells. PRAID patients showed a restricted number of unique TRB V-J gene pairings. Across all analyzed T-cell subsets, PRAID patients tended toward lower TRB diversity and higher clonality.

Library generation was performed with the immunoSEQ multiplex PCR assay. The source study handled its data this way. Shannon entropy, which accounts for clonal size distribution, was used to quantify repertoire diversity. Clonotype distribution inequality was measured with the Gini-Simpson index (Simpson_1-D). TCRdb's version of the immuneACCESS table is confined to in-frame rearrangements and falls short of the full clone set. An unresolved V gene accounts for under half of the shortfall where checked; the remainder is of unknown origin. V, J and clone size are those of that table, while D and trimming were read from the DNA. The sample profile shows some 70,000 clones; just over 90% of them were found once. The ten top clones hold around 0.72% of the sample. There are 16 amino acids in the CDR3, from cysteine to phenylalanine inclusive. Here the CDR3 DNA is all that survives: 48 bases in frame from base 1. Trimmed from V: 5 bases; trimmed from J: 4 bases; junction bases lacking a gene match: 9. CDR1 and CDR2 are drawn from the germline V gene: MDHEN, SYDVKM.

A note on this clone: What this receptor recognizes is not known. The input lacks base qualities; no much larger clone sits a single base away.

The intended sense of this specimen's time point label: after hematopoietic stem cell transplant. PRAID was a condition in which autoinflammation came alongside prominent immunodeficiency. Before TRB sequencing, T-cell subsets (conventional T cells, CD8+ T cells, regulatory T cells, T follicular helper cells) were sorted. The sequence derives from a human patient with POMP-related autoinflammation and immune dysregulation (PRAID). After a transplant, some T cells may have been passed on by the graft donor. The sequence joins TRBV28 to TRBJ2-3; 10 junctional bases match TRBD1. The sample here was CD4+ T cells from PBMCs, taken after stem cell transplantation. The sequenced DNA is TGTGCCAGCAGTCGACAGGGGGCGGTAAGGCCAGATACGCAGTATTTT. It codes for CASSRQGAVRPDTQYF.